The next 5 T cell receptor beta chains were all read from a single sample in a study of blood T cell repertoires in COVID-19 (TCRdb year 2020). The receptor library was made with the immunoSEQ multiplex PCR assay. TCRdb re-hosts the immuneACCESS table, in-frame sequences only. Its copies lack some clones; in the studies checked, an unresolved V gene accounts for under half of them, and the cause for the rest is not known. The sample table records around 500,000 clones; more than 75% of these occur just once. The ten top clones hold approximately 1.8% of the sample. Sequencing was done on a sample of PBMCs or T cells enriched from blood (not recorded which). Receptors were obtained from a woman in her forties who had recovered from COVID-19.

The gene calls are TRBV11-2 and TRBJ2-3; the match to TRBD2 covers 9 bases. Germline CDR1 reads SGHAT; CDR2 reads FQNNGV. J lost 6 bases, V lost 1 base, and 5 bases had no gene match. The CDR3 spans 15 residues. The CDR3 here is CASSLVGLAGDTQYF. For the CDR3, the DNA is TGTGCCAGCAGCTTAGTGGGACTAGCTGGGGATACGCAGTATTTT.

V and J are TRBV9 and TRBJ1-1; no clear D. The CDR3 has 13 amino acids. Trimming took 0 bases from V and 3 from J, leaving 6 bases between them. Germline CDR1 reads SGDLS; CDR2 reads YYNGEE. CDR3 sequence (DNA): TGTGCCAGCAGCGTAGAAAGCTACACTGAAGCTTTCTTT. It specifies CASSVESYTEAFF.

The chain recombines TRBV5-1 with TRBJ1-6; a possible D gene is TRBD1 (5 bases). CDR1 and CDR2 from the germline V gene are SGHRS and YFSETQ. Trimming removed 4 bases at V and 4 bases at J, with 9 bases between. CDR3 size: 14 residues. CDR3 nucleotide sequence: TGCGCCAGCAGCCGCGACAGTTATAATTCACCCCTCCACTTT. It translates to CASSRDSYNSPLHF.

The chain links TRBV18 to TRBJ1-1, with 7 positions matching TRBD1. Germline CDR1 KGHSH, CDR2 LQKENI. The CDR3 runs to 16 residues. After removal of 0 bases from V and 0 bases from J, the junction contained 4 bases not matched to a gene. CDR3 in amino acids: CASSPPNRGVNTEAFF. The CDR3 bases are TGTGCCAGCTCACCACCAAACAGGGGTGTGAACACTGAAGCTTTCTTT. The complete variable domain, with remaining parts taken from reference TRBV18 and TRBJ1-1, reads NAGVMQNPRHLVRRRGQEARLRCSPMKGHSHVYWYRQLPEEGLKFMVYLQKENIIDESGMPKERFSAEFPKEGPSILRIQQVVRGDSAAYFCASSPPNRGVNTEAFFGQGTRLTVV.

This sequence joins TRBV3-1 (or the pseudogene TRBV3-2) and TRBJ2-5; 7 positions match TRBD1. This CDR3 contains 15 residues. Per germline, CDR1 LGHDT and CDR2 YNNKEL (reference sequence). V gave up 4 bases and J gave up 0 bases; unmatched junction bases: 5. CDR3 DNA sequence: TGTGCCAGCAGCCGGATAGGGACAGACCAAGAGACCCAGTACTTC. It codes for CASSRIGTDQETQYF.